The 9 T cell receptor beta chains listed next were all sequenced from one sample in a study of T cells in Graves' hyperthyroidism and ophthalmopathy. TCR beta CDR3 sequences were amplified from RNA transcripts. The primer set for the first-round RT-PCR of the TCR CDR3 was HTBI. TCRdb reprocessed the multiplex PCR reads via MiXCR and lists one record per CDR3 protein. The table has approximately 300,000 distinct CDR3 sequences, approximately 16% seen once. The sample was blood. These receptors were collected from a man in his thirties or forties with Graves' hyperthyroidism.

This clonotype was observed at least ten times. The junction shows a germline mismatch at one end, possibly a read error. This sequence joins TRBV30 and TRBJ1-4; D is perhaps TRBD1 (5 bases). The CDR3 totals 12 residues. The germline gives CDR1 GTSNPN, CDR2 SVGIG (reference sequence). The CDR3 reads CAWTGTTEKLFF. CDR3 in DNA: TGTGCCTGGACAGGGACTACTGAAAAACTGTTTTTT.

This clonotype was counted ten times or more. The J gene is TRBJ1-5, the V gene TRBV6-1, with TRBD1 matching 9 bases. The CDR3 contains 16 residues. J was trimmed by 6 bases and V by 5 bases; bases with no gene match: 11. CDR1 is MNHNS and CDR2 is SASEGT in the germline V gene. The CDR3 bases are TGTGCCAGCAGTTATGGGGACAGGGCGAGTGGTCAGCCCCAGCATTTT. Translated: CASSYGDRASGQPQHF.

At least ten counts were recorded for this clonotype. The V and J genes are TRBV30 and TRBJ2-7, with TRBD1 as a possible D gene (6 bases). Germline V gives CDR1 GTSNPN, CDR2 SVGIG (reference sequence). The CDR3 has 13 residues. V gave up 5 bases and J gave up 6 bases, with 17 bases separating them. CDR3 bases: TGTGCCTGGCTGGGGGCAGGGCCTGGCGAGCAGTACTTC. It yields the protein CAWLGAGPGEQYF.

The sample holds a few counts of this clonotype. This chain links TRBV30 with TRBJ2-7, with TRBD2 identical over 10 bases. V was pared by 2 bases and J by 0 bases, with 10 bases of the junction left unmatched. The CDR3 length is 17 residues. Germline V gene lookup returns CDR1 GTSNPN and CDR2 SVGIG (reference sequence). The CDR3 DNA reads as TGTGCCTGGAGTACCCCCAGGACTAGCGGCAGCTCCTACGAGCAGTACTTC. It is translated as CAWSTPRTSGSSYEQYF.

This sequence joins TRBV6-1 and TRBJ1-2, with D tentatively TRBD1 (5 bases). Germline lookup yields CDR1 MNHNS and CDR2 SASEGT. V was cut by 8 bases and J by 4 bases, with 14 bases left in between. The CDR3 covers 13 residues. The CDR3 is CASRDGKTYGYTF. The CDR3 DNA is TGTGCCAGCCGGGACGGAAAAACCTATGGCTACACCTTC.

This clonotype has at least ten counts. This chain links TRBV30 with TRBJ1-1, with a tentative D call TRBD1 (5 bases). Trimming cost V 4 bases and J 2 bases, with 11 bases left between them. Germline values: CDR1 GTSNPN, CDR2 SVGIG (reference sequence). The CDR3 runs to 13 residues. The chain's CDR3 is CAWTAGLNTEAFF. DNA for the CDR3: TGTGCCTGGACCGCGGGACTTAACACTGAAGCTTTCTTT.

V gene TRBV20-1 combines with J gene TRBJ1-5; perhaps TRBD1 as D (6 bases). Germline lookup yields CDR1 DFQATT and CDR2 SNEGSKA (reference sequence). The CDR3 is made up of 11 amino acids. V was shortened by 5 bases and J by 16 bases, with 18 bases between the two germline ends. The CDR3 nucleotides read TGCAGTGCTGGACGGGGGGGCGTGGGACATTTT. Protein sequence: CSAGRGGVGHF.

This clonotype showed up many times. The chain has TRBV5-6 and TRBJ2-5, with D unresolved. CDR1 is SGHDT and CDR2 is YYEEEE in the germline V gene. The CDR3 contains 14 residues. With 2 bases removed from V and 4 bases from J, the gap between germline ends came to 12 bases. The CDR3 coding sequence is TGTGCCAGCAGCTTTCACGGTTTCGGAGAGACCCAGTACTTC. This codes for CASSFHGFGETQYF.

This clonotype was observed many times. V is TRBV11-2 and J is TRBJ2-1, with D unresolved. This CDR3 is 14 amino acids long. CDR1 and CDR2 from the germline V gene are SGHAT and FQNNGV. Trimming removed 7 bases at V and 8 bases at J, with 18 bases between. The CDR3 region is CASTPGLLLYEQFF. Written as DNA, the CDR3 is TGTGCCAGCACTCCGGGCCTGCTTTTGTATGAGCAGTTCTTC.